This entry lists 24 T cell receptor beta chains sequenced from one sample in a study of T cells in Graves' hyperthyroidism and ophthalmopathy (dated by TCRdb to about 2019). Library prep was done by multiplex PCR. The reads were generated on an Illumina HiSeq 2000. The TCR beta CDR3 regions were amplified from the RNA transcripts. A first-round RT-PCR of the TCR CDR3 used the HTBI primer set with the Qiagen OneStep RT-PCR kit. TCRdb trimmed the raw reads at Q25, called clones with MiXCR and kept productive beta chains. Each entry merges the rows of one CDR3 protein and shows their most common DNA and genes. The table for this sample lists under 400,000 distinct CDR3 sequences; about a sixth of them were counted only once. Around a sixth of the sample is in the top ten clones. Sequenced material: blood. The receptors stem from a woman in her thirties or forties with Graves' ophthalmopathy.

This clonotype was recorded many times. V usage is TRBV28 and J usage is TRBJ1-2, with TRBD1 identical over 10 bases. V shed 5 bases, J shed 8 bases, and the junction held 5 bases outside the gene matches. This CDR3 has 13 amino acids. CDR1 and CDR2 (germline): MDHEN, SYDVKM. The CDR3 spells CASSQTGGRGYTF. Here the CDR3 DNA reads TGTGCCAGCAGTCAGACAGGGGGCAGGGGCTACACCTTC.

The V gene is TRBV28, the J gene TRBJ1-6, with D unresolved. Deletions cut 5 bases from V and 0 bases from J, with 8 bases between. The germline CDR1 and CDR2 sequences are MDHEN and SYDVKM. This CDR3 is 15 amino acids long. CDR3 bases: TGTGCCAGCAGTGCCCAAAGCTCCTATAATTCACCCCTCCACTTT. It yields the protein CASSAQSSYNSPLHF.

This clonotype was observed at least ten times. The J gene is TRBJ2-2, the V gene TRBV6-1, with TRBD1 as a possible D gene (5 bases). This CDR3 is 15 amino acids long. V was pared by 6 bases and J by 3 bases, with 14 bases between. Germline V gene sequence: CDR1 MNHNS, CDR2 SASEGT. The chain's CDR3 is CASRGGTGHTGELFF. The CDR3 region has the DNA TGTGCCAGCAGGGGCGGTACAGGCCACACCGGGGAGCTGTTTTTT.

The sample holds many counts of this clonotype. This rearrangement joins TRBV29-1 to TRBJ2-2; 7 bases are a match to TRBD2. Germline V gene sequence: CDR1 SQVTM, CDR2 ANQGSEA. CDR3 length: 12 residues. Trimming cost V 4 bases and J 4 bases; bases outside gene matches: 0. The CDR3: CSVGGGTGELFF. The CDR3 DNA reads as TGCAGCGTTGGGGGGGGCACCGGGGAGCTGTTTTTT.

This clonotype occurred many times. The chain carries TRBV3-1 and TRBJ1-2, with D uncertain. The V end was cut by 3 bases, the J end by 1 base, with 6 bases between. This CDR3 is 13 amino acids long. Germline assignment: CDR1 LGHDT and CDR2 YNNKEL (reference sequence). This CDR3 is CASSQDYNYGYTF. The CDR3 nucleotides read TGTGCCAGCAGCCAGGACTATAACTATGGCTACACCTTC.

This clonotype was detected ten times or more. V is TRBV12-3 or TRBV12-4 and J is TRBJ1-1; D is uncertain. The V and J ends lost 6 bases and 6 bases respectively, with 11 bases between them. This CDR3 region has 12 residues. The CDR3 here is CASRRSESEAFF. CDR3 in DNA: TGTGCCAGCAGGCGCTCAGAGTCTGAAGCTTTCTTT.

This clonotype occurred a few times. V usage is TRBV12-3 or TRBV12-4 and J usage is TRBJ2-5; 13 bases map to TRBD2. The CDR3 runs to 16 residues. Trimming at V came to 6 bases and at J to 5 bases, leaving 9 bases not matched to a gene. The CDR3 spells CASSYRTSGSGETQYF. CDR3 nucleotide sequence: TGTGCCAGCAGCTACCGGACTAGCGGGAGCGGTGAGACCCAGTACTTC.

This clonotype occurred many times. This chain connects TRBV6-2 or TRBV6-3 to TRBJ2-7, with TRBD2 matching over 8 bases. The CDR3 consists of 15 residues. The V and J ends lost 7 bases and 2 bases, in that order; junction bases with no gene match: 10. Germline CDR1 is MNHEY and CDR2 is SVGEGT. The CDR3 DNA follows: TGTGCCAGCATAAAGACAGGACTAGCTCCCTACGAGCAGTACTTC. Translation gives CASIKTGLAPYEQYF.

The chain couples TRBV28 to TRBJ2-5; 14 nucleotides align to TRBD2. The J call may be wrong; the DNA end is better matched by TRBJ2-7. The CDR3 extends over 16 amino acids. Germline CDR1 MDHEN, CDR2 SYDVKM. CDR3 sequence reads: CASSSGTSGGRYEQYF. The DNA for the CDR3 is TGTGCCAGCAGCTCCGGGACTAGCGGGGGCCGGTACGAGCAGTACTTC.

There are many counts of this clonotype. This chain connects TRBV5-1 to TRBJ1-2; D is unclear. The CDR3 runs 14 residues. Germline CDR1 reads SGHRS; CDR2 reads YFSETQ. The ends were cut back, 7 bases at V and 8 bases at J, with 21 bases in the middle. Written as DNA, the CDR3 is TGCGCCAGCTCGCCCGGCGGACGAGTTCTAGGCTACACCTTC. Translating gives CASSPGGRVLGYTF.

This clonotype was seen ten or more times. This chain connects TRBV29-1 to TRBJ1-2; 7 bases agree with TRBD1. V shed 2 bases, J shed 3 bases, and the junction held 3 bases outside the gene matches. Germline V CDR1 and CDR2: SQVTM, ANQGSEA. The CDR3 is made up of 13 amino acids. CDR3 region: CSVETGADYGYTF. CDR3 sequence (DNA): TGCAGCGTTGAAACAGGGGCCGACTATGGCTACACCTTC.

The chain couples TRBV3-1 to TRBJ1-1, with 9 bases lining up with TRBD1. The J segment lost 0 bases and the V segment lost 1 base, leaving 0 bases of the junction unmatched. The CDR3 covers 15 residues. The germline V gene encodes CDR1 LGHDT and CDR2 YNNKEL (reference sequence). For the CDR3, the DNA is TGTGCCAGCAGCCAAGGGACAGGGGTGAACACTGAAGCTTTCTTT. Its protein is CASSQGTGVNTEAFF.

There are many counts of this clonotype. This rearrangement joins TRBV11-1 to TRBJ2-7, with 10 bases fitting TRBD2. CDR3 length: 16 amino acids. Germline lookup yields CDR1 SGHAT and CDR2 FQDESV (reference sequence). J gave up 4 bases and V 1 base, and 7 bases lay outside the gene matches. The CDR3: CASSLVLAGVGYEQYF. CDR3 DNA: TGTGCCAGCAGCTTAGTTCTAGCGGGAGTTGGATACGAGCAGTACTTC. Full variable domain (remainder filled in from reference TRBV11-1 and TRBJ2-7): EAEVAQSPRYKITEKSQAVAFWCDPISGHATLYWYRQILGQGPELLVQFQDESVVDDSQLPKDRFSAERLKGVDSTLKIQPAELGDSAMYLCASSLVLAGVGYEQYFGPGTRLTVT.

This clonotype has ten or more counts. This chain uses TRBV28 with TRBJ2-7; D ambiguous. V lost 3 bases and J 5 bases, leaving 8 bases between the germline ends. Germline values: CDR1 MDHEN, CDR2 SYDVKM. The length of the CDR3 is 12 residues. The CDR3 region has the DNA TGTGCCAGCAGTTTCCCGTTGGACGAGCAGTACTTC. Protein sequence: CASSFPLDEQYF.

This clonotype was observed at least ten times. This sequence joins TRBV20-1 and TRBJ2-5, with D unresolved. V was shortened by 5 bases and J by 5 bases, with 15 bases between the two germline ends. CDR1 is DFQATT, CDR2 SNEGSKA, per germline (reference sequence). The CDR3 sequence is 13 residues long. The CDR3: CSAEPKARETQYF. CDR3 nucleotides: TGCAGTGCTGAGCCTAAGGCGAGGGAGACCCAGTACTTC.

This clonotype was seen repeatedly, ten times or more. The chain joins TRBV7-9 to TRBJ2-7; D possibly corresponds to TRBD2 (6 bases). The V end was cut by 4 bases, the J end by 3 bases, with 13 bases between. The CDR3 is 14 residues long. Germline assignment: CDR1 SEHNR and CDR2 FQNEAQ (reference sequence). Here the CDR3 reads CASSSGVGVYEQYF. The CDR3 region has the DNA TGTGCCAGCAGCTCGGGGGTAGGAGTCTACGAGCAGTACTTC.

About this clonotype itself: A junction end diverges from the germline sequence, so it may reflect a read error. The chain employs TRBV6-1 and TRBJ2-7, with 7 positions matching TRBD1. Germline values: CDR1 MNHNS, CDR2 SASEGT. The CDR3 loop spans 14 amino acids. CDR3 region: CASREDRVTHEQYF. CDR3 bases: TGTGCCAGCAGAGAAGACAGGGTCACCCACGAGCAGTACTTC.

This clonotype was seen many times. The chain uses TRBV12-3 or TRBV12-4 and TRBJ1-1; perhaps TRBD1 as D (5 bases). CDR3 length equals 12 residues. The V and J ends lost 0 bases and 13 bases respectively, with 12 bases between them. The chain's CDR3 is CASSLAGGGGFF. The CDR3 DNA reads TGTGCCAGCAGTTTAGCCGGGGGTGGGGGTTTCTTT.

This clonotype was detected many times. The chain couples TRBV12-3 or TRBV12-4 to TRBJ2-7, with 9 bases lining up with TRBD1. CDR3 size: 13 residues. V was pared by 3 bases and J by 6 bases, with 3 bases of the junction left unmatched. DNA of the CDR3: TGTGCCAGCAGTTTGGACAGGGGTTCCGAGCAGTACTTC. The encoded protein is CASSLDRGSEQYF.

This clonotype came up many times. The gene calls are TRBV30 and TRBJ1-1; 8 nucleotides match TRBD1. Trimming at V came to 3 bases and at J to 6 bases, leaving 3 bases not matched to a gene. Germline V CDR1 and CDR2: GTSNPN, SVGIG (reference sequence). The CDR3 contains 12 residues. CDR3 DNA: TGTGCCTGGAGCCAGGGGGCCTCTGAAGCTTTCTTT. Translation: CAWSQGASEAFF.

This clonotype was counted only a few times. The chain carries TRBV9 and TRBJ2-5; possibly TRBD1 for D (5 bases). The CDR3 is 14 residues long. Per germline, CDR1 SGDLS and CDR2 YYNGEE. V was shortened by 6 bases and J by 2 bases, with 14 bases between the two germline ends. This chain's CDR3 is CASTIPDSQETQYF. CDR3 DNA: TGTGCCAGCACCATCCCAGACAGTCAAGAGACCCAGTACTTC.

As for this clonotype: Since a much larger clone is just one base distant, this may be a read error. The chain has TRBV29-1 and TRBJ2-5; TRBD1 matches at 10 bases. The CDR3 is 14 residues long. V was clipped by 7 bases and J by 5 bases; unmatched bases: 10. CDR1 SQVTM and CDR2 ANQGSEA come from the germline V gene. The DNA of the CDR3 is TGCAGCGCTCCCTTCCGGGGACAGGGGGAGACCCAGTACTTC. It encodes CSAPFRGQGETQYF.

The table lists this clonotype with many counts. The chain links TRBV6-5 to TRBJ2-4; TRBD2 aligns across 12 bases. V dropped 6 bases and J dropped 8; count of bases not matched to a gene: 5. This CDR3 has 14 amino acids. Germline values: CDR1 MNHEY, CDR2 SVGAGI. In DNA, the CDR3 is TGTGCCAGCAGAAGACTAGCGGGAGAGGACATTCAGTACTTC. This encodes CASRRLAGEDIQYF.

In its sample, this clonotype was seen many times. V usage is TRBV9 and J usage is TRBJ2-5; TRBD2 aligns across 11 bases. Losses at the gene ends were 0 bases for V and 6 bases for J; bases not matched to a gene: 4. CDR3 length: 15 residues. The germline V gene has CDR1 SGDLS and CDR2 YYNGEE. The DNA for the CDR3 is TGTGCCAGCAGCGTAGTAGGGACTAGCGGCCAGACCCAGTACTTC. Encoded protein: CASSVVGTSGQTQYF.